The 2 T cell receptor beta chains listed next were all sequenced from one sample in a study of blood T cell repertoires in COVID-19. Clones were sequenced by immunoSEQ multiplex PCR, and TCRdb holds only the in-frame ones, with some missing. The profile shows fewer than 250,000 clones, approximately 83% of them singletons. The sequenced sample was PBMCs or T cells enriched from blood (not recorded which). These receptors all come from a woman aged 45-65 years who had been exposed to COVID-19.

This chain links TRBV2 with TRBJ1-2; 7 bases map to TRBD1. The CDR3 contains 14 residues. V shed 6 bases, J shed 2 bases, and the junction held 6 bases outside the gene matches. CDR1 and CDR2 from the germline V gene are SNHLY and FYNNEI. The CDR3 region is CASRRGQSNYGYTF. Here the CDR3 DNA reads TGTGCCAGCAGGCGGGGACAGTCGAACTATGGCTACACCTTC.

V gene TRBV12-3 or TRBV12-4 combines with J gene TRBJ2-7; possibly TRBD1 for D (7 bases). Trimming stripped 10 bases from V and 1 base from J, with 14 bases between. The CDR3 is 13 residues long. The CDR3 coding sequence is TGTGCCACCCGGAGGGGACAGTCCTACGAGCAGTACTTC. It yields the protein CATRRGQSYEQYF.